One sample yielded the 29 T cell receptor beta chains listed below, sequenced in a study of T cell repertoires in cytomegalovirus infection. TCRdb recomputed calls from the reads with MiXCR, one row per CDR3 protein. This repertoire shows about 740,000 distinct CDR3 sequences, approximately 34% found once; its top ten account for under 3.5%. The sample was PBMCs. These receptors were taken from a human donor in good health (CMV status not recorded). Some clones in this sample may be carry-over from other donors' samples.

The V call is TRBV19, the J call TRBJ1-1; D gene ambiguous. The ends were cut back, 4 bases at V and 3 bases at J, with 6 bases in the middle. The germline gives CDR1 LNHDA, CDR2 SQIVND (reference sequence). This CDR3 region has 12 residues. DNA for the CDR3: TGTGCCAGTAGTAACTGGGACACTGAAGCTTTCTTT. It translates to CASSNWDTEAFF.

The V gene is TRBV12-3 or TRBV12-4, the J gene TRBJ2-3, with a tentative D call TRBD2 (6 bases). There are 16 residues in the CDR3. Trimming pared 1 base from V and 4 bases from J, leaving 15 bases between. Here the CDR3 reads CASSLGGPWGADTQYF. The CDR3 DNA sequence: TGTGCCAGCAGTTTAGGGGGACCATGGGGGGCAGATACGCAGTATTTT.

This sequence joins TRBV4-1 and TRBJ2-7; D unclear. From germline, CDR1 is MGHRA and CDR2 YSYEKL. This CDR3 is 15 amino acids long. The V end lost 4 bases, the J end lost 0 bases, and 13 bases lay between the germline ends. CDR3 protein: CASSLISASSYEQYF. The CDR3 coding sequence is TGCGCCAGCAGCCTTATCAGCGCGAGCTCCTACGAGCAGTACTTC.

Turning to this clonotype: A junction boundary mismatches the germline segment, possibly from a read error. The chain employs TRBV7-2 and TRBJ1-4, with D possibly TRBD1 on 6 matching bases. This CDR3 comprises 15 residues. Germline CDR1 reads SGHTA; CDR2 reads FQGNSA. The CDR3 nucleotides are TGTGCCAGCAGCTTAGTACAGGGATCGAATGAAGAACTGTTTTTT. This sequence encodes CASSLVQGSNEELFF.

The chain uses TRBV7-2 and TRBJ2-7; 11 bases line up with TRBD2. The CDR3 has 16 residues. The ends lost 3 bases at V and 5 bases at J; junction bases unmatched: 9. Germline V gene sequence: CDR1 SGHTA, CDR2 FQGNSA. The CDR3 is CASSLDRLAGLNEQYF. The CDR3 bases are TGTGCCAGCAGCTTGGACAGACTAGCGGGACTGAACGAGCAGTACTTC.

With regard to this clonotype: Because the CDR3 is missing its conserved closing phenylalanine or tryptophan, this is likely a read error. The chain employs TRBV7-8 and TRBJ2-1, with a tentative D call TRBD2 (6 bases). This CDR3 is built from 16 residues. V lost 7 bases and J 9 bases, leaving 25 bases between the germline ends. CDR1 is SGHVS and CDR2 is FQNEAQ in the germline V gene. Written as DNA, the CDR3 is TGTGCCAGCAACCTTCGGCCTAGCGATTCGGGTATTGAGCAGTTCTGC. Its protein product is CASNLRPSDSGIEQFC.

The rearrangement links TRBV10-3 to TRBJ1-2; D is undetermined. With 2 bases removed from V and 2 bases from J, the gap between germline ends came to 12 bases. The CDR3 sequence is 15 residues long. CDR1 and CDR2 (germline): ENHRY, SYGVKD. Here the CDR3 reads CAISETTTSNYGYTF. CDR3 DNA sequence: TGTGCCATCAGTGAGACGACGACAAGCAACTATGGCTACACCTTC.

The V gene is TRBV6-1, the J gene TRBJ2-5; D may be TRBD1 (6 bases). Between the trimmed V and J ends, which lost 1 base and 7 bases, there was a span of 16 bases. Per germline, CDR1 MNHNS and CDR2 SASEGT. The CDR3 has 15 residues. The DNA of the CDR3 is TGTGCCAGCAGTGAAGGCCAGGGGCGGGTGGGGACCCAGTACTTC. Protein sequence: CASSEGQGRVGTQYF.

V is TRBV24-1 and J is TRBJ2-1; D possibly corresponds to TRBD1 (5 bases). CDR3 length equals 13 residues. Between the trimmed V and J ends, which lost 1 base and 8 bases, there was a span of 8 bases. Germline values: CDR1 KGHDR, CDR2 SFDVKD. The CDR3 loop reads CATSDLSGHEQFF. CDR3 coding DNA: TGTGCCACCAGTGATTTATCAGGGCATGAGCAGTTCTTC.

The chain combines TRBV6-5 with TRBJ2-5; D not certain. V was pared by 0 bases and J by 5 bases, with 10 bases between. Per germline, CDR1 MNHEY and CDR2 SVGAGI. The CDR3 has 14 amino acids. The DNA for the CDR3 is TGTGCCAGCAGTTACTCGAAGTGGCAGGAGACCCAGTACTTC. It yields the protein CASSYSKWQETQYF.

The rearrangement links TRBV7-6 to TRBJ2-1; TRBD2 matches at 14 bases. CDR3 length equals 18 residues. With V trimmed by 4 bases and J by 1 base, 6 bases remained unmatched. Germline V lookup: CDR1 SGHVS, CDR2 FNYEAQ. The CDR3 bases are TGTGCCAGCAGCTCAGGGACTAGCGGGAGAACGTCCTACAATGAGCAGTTCTTC. This codes for CASSSGTSGRTSYNEQFF.

This clonotype was detected many times. The chain has TRBV7-8 and TRBJ2-2; 8 bases are shared with TRBD1. Germline V lookup: CDR1 SGHVS, CDR2 FQNEAQ. CDR3 length equals 16 residues. Trimming at V came to 2 bases and at J to 6 bases, leaving 8 bases not matched to a gene. As DNA, the CDR3 is TGTGCCAGCAGCTTAACCGGACAGGGAAAGGCCGGGGAGCTGTTTTTT. Its protein is CASSLTGQGKAGELFF.

The V call is TRBV12-5, the J call TRBJ2-5, with TRBD1 matching 8 bases. CDR3 length: 17 residues. With V trimmed by 8 bases and J by 3 bases, 17 bases remained unmatched. CDR1 and CDR2 from the germline V gene are LGHNT and FRNRAP. CDR3 in amino acids: CASQLFPPRDRKETQYF. The CDR3 DNA follows: TGTGCTAGTCAATTATTTCCCCCCCGGGACAGGAAAGAGACCCAGTACTTC.

This chain links TRBV27 with TRBJ1-2; 12 positions agree with TRBD1. Germline V gives CDR1 MNHEY, CDR2 SMNVEV (reference sequence). The CDR3 covers 15 residues. Trimming cost V 2 bases and J 8 bases; bases outside gene matches: 6. The CDR3 sequence: CASSLGTGGRSGYTF. CDR3 DNA: TGTGCCAGCAGTTTAGGGACAGGGGGCCGAAGCGGCTACACCTTC.

The chain uses TRBV5-1 and TRBJ1-1, with D perhaps TRBD1 (6 bases). The CDR3 loop spans 16 amino acids. Trimming stripped 0 bases from V and 3 bases from J, with 15 bases between. Germline V gene data show CDR1 as SGHRS and CDR2 as YFSETQ. The DNA of the CDR3 is TGCGCCAGCAGCTTGGAATTGGACAGAAGGTACACTGAAGCTTTCTTT. It specifies CASSLELDRRYTEAFF.

The V call is TRBV29-1, the J call TRBJ2-1, with 8 nucleotides matching TRBD2. V trimming: 3 bases; J trimming: 4 bases; junction bases outside the gene matches: 2. The CDR3 runs to 13 residues. The germline CDR1 and CDR2 sequences are SQVTM and ANQGSEA. The CDR3 here is CSVDLAGYNEQFF. The CDR3 DNA sequence: TGCAGCGTTGACTTAGCGGGATACAATGAGCAGTTCTTC.

This clonotype was picked up a small number of times. The genes are TRBV28 and TRBJ1-4; weak D call: TRBD1 (5 bases). The CDR3 runs to 15 residues. Germline V gives CDR1 MDHEN, CDR2 SYDVKM. Between the trimmed V and J ends, which lost 3 bases and 1 base, there was a span of 9 bases. CDR3 residues: CASSFPGGTNEKLFF. Written as DNA, the CDR3 is TGTGCCAGCAGTTTTCCGGGGGGAACTAATGAAAAACTGTTTTTT.

V usage is TRBV5-6 and J usage is TRBJ2-5; possible D gene TRBD2, 6 bases. CDR1 SGHDT and CDR2 YYEEEE come from the germline V gene. With 2 bases removed from V and 7 bases from J, the gap between germline ends came to 9 bases. This CDR3 contains 12 residues. CDR3 nucleotides: TGTGCCAGCAGCTTTCGGGGGATGACCCAGTACTTC. Amino acid sequence: CASSFRGMTQYF.

The sample holds a few counts of this clonotype. The chain uses TRBV7-9 and TRBJ1-6; D gene unclear. Trimming cost V 5 bases and J 0 bases, with 11 bases left between them. Germline V gene sequence: CDR1 SEHNR, CDR2 FQNEAQ (reference sequence). The CDR3 covers 16 residues. CDR3: CASSTLISSYNSPLHF. In DNA form, the CDR3 reads TGTGCCAGCAGCACTCTTATAAGCTCCTATAATTCACCCCTCCACTTT.

The rearrangement joins TRBV9 to TRBJ1-1, with 8 positions matching TRBD1. This CDR3 contains 16 residues. Germline V lookup: CDR1 SGDLS, CDR2 YYNGEE. Trimming cost V 3 bases and J 1 base; bases outside gene matches: 8. CDR3 DNA: TGTGCCAGCAGCGCCCAGGGGGCACTCCCGAACACTGAAGCTTTCTTT. Its translation: CASSAQGALPNTEAFF.

The chain joins TRBV19 to TRBJ1-6, with D unclear. V dropped 6 bases and J dropped 14 bases, with 20 bases sitting between them. The V gene's germline CDR1 is LNHDA and CDR2 SQIVND (reference sequence). The CDR3 has 14 amino acids. In DNA form, the CDR3 reads TGTGCCAGTAGGGTGGATACCCTAAATAAGGCCCTCCACTTT. The encoded protein is CASRVDTLNKALHF.

This clonotype was picked up a small number of times. The CDR3 reads CASIKTGIGNQPQHF. CDR3 bases: TGTGCCAGTATCAAGACAGGGATAGGCAATCAGCCCCAGCATTTT. The chain employs TRBV19 and TRBJ1-5, with 7 nucleotides matching TRBD1. This CDR3 contains 15 residues. The trim removed 7 bases at V and 2 bases at J, leaving 8 bases unmatched. Germline values: CDR1 LNHDA, CDR2 SQIVND (reference sequence).

This sequence joins TRBV27 and TRBJ2-7; no clear D. This CDR3 is built from 13 residues. CDR1 MNHEY and CDR2 SMNVEV come from the germline V gene (reference sequence). V was pared by 0 bases and J by 3 bases, with 6 bases between. The CDR3 nucleotides read TGTGCCAGCAGTTTATCTCTCAACTACGAGCAGTACTTC. Translation gives CASSLSLNYEQYF.

This clonotype was recorded a few times. The chain uses TRBV15 and TRBJ1-1, with TRBD1 as a possible D gene (5 bases). CDR1 and CDR2 (germline): LNHNV, YYDKDF (reference sequence). V lost 1 base and J 4 bases, leaving 10 bases between the germline ends. CDR3 length equals 14 residues. The CDR3 DNA is TGTGCCACCAGCAGAGGCAGGGCCGGCACTGAAGCTTTCTTT. Translated, it gives CATSRGRAGTEAFF.

In its sample, this clonotype was seen a few times. This rearrangement joins TRBV6-1 to TRBJ2-1, with D possibly TRBD2 on 6 matching bases. Trimming left V 4 bases short and J 12 bases short, with 13 bases between. The CDR3 has 12 amino acids. The germline gives CDR1 MNHNS, CDR2 SASEGT. CDR3 sequence reads: CASSVSRAGQFF. The CDR3 DNA is TGTGCCAGCAGTGTCTCACGAGCGGGGCAGTTCTTC.

A note on this clonotype: Since the CDR3 does not end with the conserved phenylalanine or tryptophan, this likely comes from a read error. The chain joins TRBV28 to TRBJ2-7; no clear D. V shed 4 bases and J shed 0 bases, with 16 bases lying between them. Germline CDR1 is MDHEN and CDR2 is SYDVKM. This CDR3 has 16 residues. DNA of the CDR3: TGTGCCAGCAGTTCCCACGTCGGGCTAAGCTCCTACGAGCAGTACTTA. Its translation is CASSSHVGLSSYEQYL.

The gene calls are TRBV29-1 and TRBJ1-5, with D perhaps matching TRBD1 (5 bases). The CDR3 totals 13 residues. CDR1 and CDR2 (germline): SQVTM, ANQGSEA. Trimming took off 6 bases at V and 2 bases at J, with 11 bases between the two ends. The DNA of the CDR3 is TGCAGCGTAGGGGAGGGAGGCAATCAGCCCCAGCATTTT. This sequence encodes CSVGEGGNQPQHF.

This clonotype was seen a handful of times. The V call is TRBV6-1, the J call TRBJ2-7, with 8 bases that match TRBD2. CDR1 and CDR2 (germline): MNHNS, SASEGT. The length of the CDR3 is 13 residues. V was pared by 11 bases and J by 0 bases, with 6 bases of the junction left unmatched. CDR3 loop: CAGSGGNSYEQYF. The DNA of the CDR3 is TGTGCCGGATCGGGGGGGAACTCCTACGAGCAGTACTTC.

This clonotype was detected a few times. This chain joins TRBV2 and TRBJ1-6; tentatively, D is TRBD1 (6 bases). V shed 6 bases and J shed 4 bases, with 7 bases lying between them. The CDR3 has 13 amino acids. CDR1 and CDR2 (germline): SNHLY, FYNNEI. CDR3 amino acids: CASSGQYNSPLHF. DNA of the CDR3: TGTGCCAGCAGCGGACAGTATAATTCACCCCTCCACTTT. Full variable domain (missing parts from reference TRBV2 and TRBJ1-6): EPEVTQTPSHQVTQMGQEVILRCVPISNHLYFYWYRQILGQKVEFLVSFYNNEISEKSEIFDDQFSVERPDGSNFTLKIRSTKLEDSAMYFCASSGQYNSPLHFGNGTRLTVT.